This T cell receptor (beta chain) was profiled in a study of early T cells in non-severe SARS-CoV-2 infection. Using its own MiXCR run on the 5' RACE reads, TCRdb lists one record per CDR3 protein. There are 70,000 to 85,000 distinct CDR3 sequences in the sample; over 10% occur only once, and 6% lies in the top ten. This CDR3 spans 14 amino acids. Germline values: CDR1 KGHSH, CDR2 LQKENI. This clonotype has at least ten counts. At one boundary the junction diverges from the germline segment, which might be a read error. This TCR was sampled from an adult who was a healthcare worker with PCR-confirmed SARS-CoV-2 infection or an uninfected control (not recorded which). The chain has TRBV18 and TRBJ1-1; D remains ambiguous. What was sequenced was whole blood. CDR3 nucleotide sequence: TGTGCCAGCTCTGGGGAGGTGAAGAACACTGAAGTTTTCTTT. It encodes CASSGEVKNTEVFF.